The rows below give T cell receptor beta chains drawn from one sample of a study of blood T cell repertoires in COVID-19. Sequencing was performed with immunoSEQ multiplex PCR; in TCRdb, only in-frame clones are kept and a portion is missing. The sample includes roughly 170,000 clones, over 70% seen only once; the top ten take roughly 5%. Sequenced sample: PBMCs or T cells enriched from blood (not recorded which). The receptors derive from a middle-aged woman with acute COVID-19. The CDR3 runs from the conserved cysteine through the conserved F or W. A D gene is named only where the DNA matches it firmly. Where a row states a size, it is once, few, many or the class of an expanded clone; other rows omit it.

TRBJ2-2 TRBV25-1 . . CASSYRTGELFF TGTGCCAGCAGCTACCGGACCGGGGAGCTGTTTTTT
TRBJ2-3 TRBV2 TRBD2 . CATGLAGVADTQYF TGTGCCACCGGACTAGCGGGAGTAGCAGATACGCAGTATTTT
TRBJ1-1 TRBV27 TRBD1 . CASSSQGDTEAFF TGTGCCAGCAGTTCTCAGGGGGACACTGAAGCTTTCTTT
TRBJ1-4 TRBV10-3 . . CAISEPDARGEKLFF TGTGCCATCAGTGAGCCTGATGCGAGAGGAGAAAAACTGTTTTTT
TRBJ2-1 TRBV6-5 TRBD1 . CASSSDRGIGEQFF TGTGCCAGCAGTTCGGACAGGGGAATCGGTGAGCAGTTCTTC
TRBJ2-2 TRBV7-3 TRBD1 . CASSLQLRTGSGELFF TGTGCCAGCAGCCTACAGCTTAGGACAGGGTCCGGGGAGCTGTTTTTT
TRBJ1-1 TRBV29-1 . . CSVATDQSSQAFF TGCAGCGTGGCGACAGACCAGTCATCCCAAGCTTTCTTT
TRBJ2-3 TRBV27 TRBD1 . CASSLRGQATQYF TGTGCCAGCAGTTTAAGGGGACAGGCTACGCAGTATTTT
TRBJ1-2 TRBV14 . . CASSHDSSGYGYTF TGTGCCAGCAGCCACGATTCGTCAGGCTATGGCTACACCTTC
TRBJ1-1 TRBV9 . . CASSPGGENTEAFF TGTGCCAGCAGCCCCGGGGGAGAGAACACTGAAGCTTTCTTT
TRBJ2-1 TRBV27 . once CASSFRQLANEQFF TGTGCCAGCAGTTTCCGCCAACTAGCAAATGAGCAGTTCTTC
TRBJ2-6 TRBV27 . . CATGITGTANVLTF TGTGCCACCGGGATAACAGGGACCGCCAACGTCCTGACTTTC
TRBJ2-1 TRBV7-3 TRBD2 once CASSWTSGSYNEQFF TGTGCCAGCAGCTGGACTAGCGGCTCCTACAATGAGCAGTTCTTC
TRBJ1-1 TRBV20-1 . . CSASSFLNTEAFF TGCAGTGCTAGTTCGTTCCTCAACACTGAAGCTTTCTTT
TRBJ1-1 TRBV11-2 . . CASSLAGGNTEAFF TGTGCCAGCAGCTTAGCGGGTGGAAACACTGAAGCTTTCTTT
TRBJ2-6 TRBV15 . few CATSYYRSGANVLTF TGTGCCACCAGCTATTACAGGTCGGGGGCCAACGTCCTGACTTTC
TRBJ1-2 TRBV19 . once CASTLGGVAGGYTF TGTGCCAGTACCCTCGGAGGGGTAGCGGGCGGCTACACCTTC